The sample holds many counts of the clone carrying this T cell receptor beta chain. Its antigen is as yet unknown. The data belong to a study of T cells in Graves' hyperthyroidism and ophthalmopathy. There are 16 residues in the CDR3. Trimming cost V 5 bases and J 4 bases; bases outside gene matches: 8. The germline gives CDR1 SGHAT, CDR2 FQNNGV. Amplification of TCR beta CDR3 regions was performed using RNA transcripts as template. HTBI primers were employed in a first-round RT-PCR of the TCR CDR3. TCRdb re-derived calls from the multiplex PCR reads in MiXCR, one entry per CDR3 protein. This table has fewer than 900,000 distinct CDR3 sequences, about 17% appearing once. Study-wide results and caveats: Ophthalmopathy cases were set apart from stable hyperthyroidism by a 13 V-J model.

This chain links TRBV11-2 with TRBJ2-1; 10 bases fit TRBD1. The sequence came from a woman aged 50 to 60 with Graves' hyperthyroidism that later progressed to Graves' ophthalmopathy. Source material: blood. The CDR3 sequence: CASSAGTGVIYNEQFF. In DNA form, the CDR3 reads TGTGCCAGCAGCGCCGGGACAGGGGTTATTTACAATGAGCAGTTCTTC.